This entry lists 10 T cell receptor beta chains sequenced from one sample in a study of blood T cell repertoires in COVID-19. Some clones are missing from TCRdb's copy, which holds only in-frame ones; the method was immunoSEQ multiplex PCR. Of about 220,000 clones in the sample, approximately 80% were seen once. Sequencing was performed on peripheral blood. The receptor source for this set is a human donor in a cohort sampled during active COVID-19.

This clone appeared a single time. The chain recombines TRBV5-4 with TRBJ2-7; TRBD2 agrees at 10 bases. Germline assignment: CDR1 SGHNT and CDR2 YYREEE (reference sequence). The CDR3 runs to 16 residues. J lost 6 bases, V lost 0 bases, and 9 bases had no gene match. The CDR3 sequence: CASSLELAGVSTEQYF. The CDR3 DNA reads as TGTGCCAGCAGCTTGGAGCTAGCGGGAGTGAGTACCGAGCAGTACTTC.

In its sample, this clone was seen once. The chain joins TRBV19 to TRBJ1-2; D not resolved. Per germline, CDR1 LNHDA and CDR2 SQIVND (reference sequence). The CDR3 totals 11 residues. The CDR3 reads CASRASGGYTF. The DNA for the CDR3 is TGTGCGAGCCGGGCCTCGGGAGGCTACACCTTC.

This clone appeared a few times. The chain employs TRBV12-5 and TRBJ2-1; 9 positions match TRBD2. CDR3 length equals 15 residues. The V and J ends lost 2 bases and 8 bases, in that order; junction bases with no gene match: 7. Germline CDR1 LGHNT, CDR2 FRNRAP. CDR3 nucleotide sequence: TGTGCTAGTGGTTTGAATAGCGGGAGAGGGTATGAGCAGTTCTTC. Translation gives CASGLNSGRGYEQFF.

The rearrangement joins TRBV2 to TRBJ1-1; weak D call: TRBD1 (5 bases). Germline lookup yields CDR1 SNHLY and CDR2 FYNNEI. V lost 8 bases and J lost 5, with 18 bases in between. CDR3 length equals 14 residues. CDR3 sequence: CASSQLGGETEAFF. CDR3 nucleotides: TGTGCCAGCTCACAACTCGGGGGAGAAACTGAAGCTTTCTTT.

The chain carries TRBV20-1 and TRBJ1-4; maybe TRBD1 (6 bases). The germline V gene has CDR1 DFQATT and CDR2 SNEGSKA (reference sequence). With 3 bases removed from V and 7 bases from J, the gap between germline ends came to 15 bases. This CDR3 has 14 residues. The CDR3 sequence is CSASADRSLEKLFF. The CDR3 nucleotides read TGCAGTGCTAGTGCTGACAGGTCGCTTGAAAAACTGTTTTTT.

This chain links TRBV6-6 with TRBJ2-2, with TRBD1 identical over 8 bases. Germline CDR1 MNHNY, CDR2 SVGAGI (reference sequence). The CDR3 is made up of 16 amino acids. With V trimmed by 6 bases and J by 4 bases, 10 bases remained unmatched. The CDR3 is CASSSRQGRGTGELFF. The DNA for the CDR3 is TGTGCCAGCAGCTCCCGACAGGGGAGAGGCACCGGGGAGCTGTTTTTT.

J is TRBJ1-2 and V is TRBV5-1; D is undetermined. Trimming cost V 1 base and J 4 bases, with 17 bases left between them. The CDR3 is 16 amino acids. Germline lookup yields CDR1 SGHRS and CDR2 YFSETQ. The CDR3 loop reads CASSLSPSGAGYGYTF. DNA of the CDR3: TGCGCCAGCAGCTTGAGTCCGTCAGGCGCGGGCTATGGCTACACCTTC.

In this sample, this clone turned up once. This chain joins TRBV24-1 and TRBJ2-5; weak D call: TRBD1 (6 bases). V lost 6 bases to trimming and J lost 5 bases, with 18 bases between them. Germline assignment: CDR1 KGHDR and CDR2 SFDVKD. CDR3 length: 15 amino acids. DNA of the CDR3: TGTGCCACCAGTCCCTTTGCTGGGGGCGGGGAGACCCAGTACTTC. Protein: CATSPFAGGGETQYF.

This clone was seen many times. This sequence joins TRBV4-2 and TRBJ2-7; tentatively, D is TRBD1 (6 bases). CDR1 is LGHNA and CDR2 is YNFKEQ in the germline V gene. This CDR3 has 17 residues. Trimming cost V 0 bases and J 2 bases, with 17 bases left between them. The CDR3 protein is CASSQDLGRTVTYEQYF. CDR3 coding DNA: TGTGCCAGCAGCCAAGATTTGGGGCGGACAGTTACCTACGAGCAGTACTTC.

The rearrangement joins TRBV7-6 to TRBJ1-1, with D unclear. Per the germline V gene, CDR1 is SGHVS and CDR2 is FNYEAQ. This CDR3 is 16 amino acids long. V was clipped by 0 bases and J by 3 bases, with 14 bases between them. Written as DNA, the CDR3 is TGTGCCAGCAGCTTAGCATACAGCTTAAGAGACACTGAAGCTTTCTTT. This sequence encodes CASSLAYSLRDTEAFF. Looking up the rest from reference TRBV7-6 and TRBJ1-1 gives the full variable domain: GAGVSQSPRYKVTKRGQDVALRCDPISGHVSLYWYRQALGQGPEFLTYFNYEAQQDKSGLPNDRFSAERPEGSISTLTIQRTEQRDSAMYRCASSLAYSLRDTEAFFGQGTRLTVV.